This passage covers 23 T cell receptor beta chains from one sample sequenced in a study of cytomegalovirus exposure and HLA in healthy donors. The PCR used 60 Vbeta and 13 Jbeta primers. TCRdb keeps only in-frame clones here, not all; method: immunoSEQ multiplex PCR. The sample contains about 200,000 clones, 70% to 85% of which appear only once. Sequenced sample: PBMCs. The source of these receptors is a man aged 45-65 years in good health and CMV-seronegative.

The chain joins TRBV12-5 to TRBJ2-5; D might be TRBD1 (6 bases). With 2 bases removed from V and 4 bases from J, the gap between germline ends came to 8 bases. Germline assignment: CDR1 LGHNT and CDR2 FRNRAP. This CDR3 region has 13 residues. CDR3: CASGLSGAETQYF. The CDR3 nucleotides read TGTGCTAGTGGTTTGTCAGGGGCAGAGACCCAGTACTTC.

V gene TRBV5-1 combines with J gene TRBJ2-2, with 8 positions matching TRBD1. The germline V gene has CDR1 SGHRS and CDR2 YFSETQ. V dropped 3 bases and J dropped 4; count of bases not matched to a gene: 5. This CDR3 spans 15 amino acids. The CDR3 DNA reads TGCGCCAGCAGCTCGACAGGGGCGGCCACCGGGGAGCTGTTTTTT. It specifies CASSSTGAATGELFF.

CDR3 bases: TGCGCCAGCAGCAGGACAGGGCACACAGACACTGAAGCTTTCTTT. Translation gives CASSRTGHTDTEAFF. V is TRBV4-1 and J is TRBJ1-1; 8 bases agree with TRBD1. Germline V CDR1 and CDR2: MGHRA, YSYEKL. Germline trimming cut 5 bases from V and 3 bases from J; bases unmatched to any gene: 8. The CDR3 is made up of 15 amino acids.

V usage is TRBV27 and J usage is TRBJ1-4; the D is unclear. The CDR3 length is 18 residues. The V gene lost 3 bases and the J gene lost 4 bases, with 21 bases spanning the gap. CDR1 is MNHEY and CDR2 is SMNVEV in the germline V gene (reference sequence). CDR3 in amino acids: CASSFTPRPGSVNEKLFF. CDR3 sequence (DNA): TGTGCCAGCAGTTTTACTCCCCGGCCGGGATCGGTTAATGAAAAACTGTTTTTT.

The genes are TRBV10-3 and TRBJ1-5; maybe TRBD1 (6 bases). The V gene's germline CDR1 is ENHRY and CDR2 SYGVKD. The CDR3 totals 16 residues. V shed 0 bases and J shed 6 bases, with 15 bases lying between them. CDR3 region: CAISESGSGVGQPQHF. As DNA, the CDR3 is TGTGCCATCAGTGAGTCGGGGTCAGGGGTGGGTCAGCCCCAGCATTTT.

The chain uses TRBV27 and TRBJ2-7, with TRBD2 as a possible D gene (5 bases). Germline lookup yields CDR1 MNHEY and CDR2 SMNVEV (reference sequence). The length of the CDR3 is 13 residues. Trimming stripped 8 bases from V and 2 bases from J, with 13 bases between. CDR3 loop: CASGGGGPYEQYF. For the CDR3, the DNA is TGTGCCAGCGGTGGAGGTGGGCCCTACGAGCAGTACTTC.

This clone was seen a few times. This rearrangement joins TRBV18 to TRBJ2-2, with D possibly matching TRBD1 (5 bases). V was shortened by 2 bases and J by 4 bases, with 11 bases between the two germline ends. Germline assignment: CDR1 KGHSH and CDR2 LQKENI. This CDR3 has 15 residues. The CDR3 protein is CASSPAQVPTGELFF. CDR3 DNA: TGTGCCAGCTCACCAGCACAGGTGCCCACCGGGGAGCTGTTTTTT. The full variable domain, its missing parts supplied by reference TRBV18 and TRBJ2-2, is NAGVMQNPRHLVRRRGQEARLRCSPMKGHSHVYWYRQLPEEGLKFMVYLQKENIIDESGMPKERFSAEFPKEGPSILRIQQVVRGDSAAYFCASSPAQVPTGELFFGEGSRLTVL.

Worth noting for this clone: Other DNA sequences in this sample translate to the same CDR3. The genes are TRBV6-5 and TRBJ1-1; 7 bases fit TRBD1. V trimming: 5 bases; J trimming: 1 base; junction bases outside the gene matches: 7. The CDR3 has 15 amino acids. Looked up from germline, CDR1 is MNHEY and CDR2 is SVGAGI. The CDR3 loop is CASSRLRDRNTEAFF. The DNA of the CDR3 is TGTGCCAGCAGTCGCCTGCGGGACAGGAACACTGAAGCTTTCTTT.

V gene TRBV19 combines with J gene TRBJ1-2; maybe TRBD1 (5 bases). The V gene's germline CDR1 is LNHDA and CDR2 SQIVND (reference sequence). V shed 3 bases and J shed 0 bases, with 11 bases lying between them. The CDR3 contains 15 residues. The CDR3 sequence is CASSMGRGTNYGYTF. CDR3 DNA: TGTGCCAGTAGTATGGGGCGCGGGACTAACTATGGCTACACCTTC.

This rearrangement joins TRBV29-1 to TRBJ2-1; 9 bases match TRBD1. The CDR3 sequence is 14 residues long. J gave up 10 bases and V 8 bases, and 15 bases lay outside the gene matches. Per the germline V gene, CDR1 is SQVTM and CDR2 is ANQGSEA. The CDR3 DNA reads TGCAGCCTCCAGGACAGGGGTGCTTCGGGGGAGCAGTTCTTC. Translation: CSLQDRGASGEQFF.

The gene calls are TRBV5-4 and TRBJ2-3; D is ambiguous. V shed 3 bases and J shed 2 bases, with 13 bases lying between them. Germline V gene data show CDR1 as SGHNT and CDR2 as YYREEE (reference sequence). The CDR3 runs 15 residues. In DNA, the CDR3 is TGTGCCAGCAGCTACCTCCATGCGGTCACAGATACGCAGTATTTT. This gives the protein CASSYLHAVTDTQYF.

The chain combines TRBV10-3 with TRBJ2-7; 7 nucleotides line up with TRBD1. V shed 4 bases and J 4 bases; nucleotides not matched to a gene: 13. This CDR3 is built from 16 residues. The germline gives CDR1 ENHRY, CDR2 SYGVKD. The CDR3 coding sequence is TGTGCCATCAGTGGGAGGACAGGTGGATCTATTTACGAGCAGTACTTC. Translating it yields CAISGRTGGSIYEQYF.

A single count supports this clone. The V call is TRBV7-6, the J call TRBJ2-1; 9 positions agree with TRBD1. From germline, CDR1 is SGHVS and CDR2 FNYEAQ. The CDR3 has 16 amino acids. J was trimmed by 6 bases and V by 2 bases; bases with no gene match: 8. In nucleotides, the CDR3 is TGTGCCAGCAGCTTAACCTCCGGGACAGGGTCCAATGAGCAGTTCTTC. Its translation is CASSLTSGTGSNEQFF.

DNA for the CDR3: TGTGCCAGCAGTTTGGGGGGGGGCTGGCAGCCCCAGCATTTT. Its protein is CASSLGGGWQPQHF. This chain links TRBV27 with TRBJ1-5; a possible D gene is TRBD1 (6 bases). Germline CDR1 MNHEY, CDR2 SMNVEV (reference sequence). The length of the CDR3 is 14 residues. V lost 3 bases to trimming and J lost 7 bases, with 13 bases between them.

Concerning this clone: Other DNA sequences in the sample encode the same CDR3. The J gene is TRBJ1-1, the V gene TRBV9; D gene unclear. Germline lookup yields CDR1 SGDLS and CDR2 YYNGEE. This CDR3 region has 13 residues. V was cut by 4 bases and J by 5 bases, with 12 bases left in between. The CDR3 here is CASSSRGGTEAFF. CDR3 coding DNA: TGTGCCAGCAGCTCTCGGGGTGGTACTGAAGCTTTCTTT.

The V gene is TRBV23-1, the J gene TRBJ2-3; no clear D gene. TRBV23-1 is placed among ORFs of uncertain function. V shed 5 bases and J shed 6 bases, with 9 bases lying between them. This CDR3 contains 12 residues. In nucleotides, the CDR3 is TGCGCCAGCAGTGGAGTTTGGGATACGCAGTATTTT. This encodes CASSGVWDTQYF.

The chain is built from TRBV5-1 and TRBJ1-2; perhaps TRBD1 as D (6 bases). Germline values: CDR1 SGHRS, CDR2 YFSETQ. Trimming removed 6 bases from V and 2 bases from J, with 14 bases in between. The CDR3 totals 14 residues. The DNA for the CDR3 is TGCGCCAGCACCCGGGACACCGGAAACTATGGCTACACCTTC. Protein product: CASTRDTGNYGYTF.

J is TRBJ2-3 and V is TRBV5-1; the D gene is possibly TRBD1 (5 bases). CDR1 and CDR2 from the germline V gene are SGHRS and YFSETQ. This CDR3 contains 15 residues. V lost 2 bases and J lost 3, with 13 bases in between. Here the CDR3 DNA reads TGCGCCAGCAGCTTCGCGCAGGGAAGGACAGATACGCAGTATTTT. Translated, it gives CASSFAQGRTDTQYF.

This sequence joins TRBV2 and TRBJ2-7; no reliable D call. This CDR3 has 11 amino acids. V was cut by 6 bases and J by 6 bases, with 9 bases left in between. Germline V lookup: CDR1 SNHLY, CDR2 FYNNEI. Here the CDR3 reads CASRIVSEQYF. The CDR3 region has the DNA TGTGCCAGCAGGATAGTTTCCGAGCAGTACTTC.

This rearrangement joins TRBV5-3 to TRBJ1-1, with no clear D. TRBV5-3 is labeled an ORF, and its function is uncertain. The CDR3 has 17 amino acids. V gave up 0 bases and J gave up 2 bases, with 17 bases separating them. The CDR3 loop is CARSLASQRYPNTEAFF. The CDR3 nucleotides are TGTGCCAGAAGCTTGGCCAGCCAGAGGTACCCTAACACTGAAGCTTTCTTT.

The chain couples TRBV6-5 to TRBJ1-5, with D uncertain. The ends were cut back, 6 bases at V and 5 bases at J, with 14 bases in the middle. CDR3 length: 14 amino acids. Germline values: CDR1 MNHEY, CDR2 SVGAGI. CDR3 region: CASSPKWEDQPQHF. CDR3 coding DNA: TGTGCCAGCAGCCCGAAGTGGGAGGATCAGCCCCAGCATTTT.

V gene TRBV10-1 combines with J gene TRBJ2-3; TRBD2 aligns across 14 bases. The CDR3 has 19 amino acids. V lost 2 bases to trimming and J lost 3 bases; unmatched junction nucleotides: 10. The V gene's germline CDR1 is WNHNN and CDR2 SYGVQD (reference sequence). CDR3 DNA: TGCGCCAGCAGTGAGGTGGGACTAGCGGGAGAAGGGTCGACAGATACGCAGTATTTT. This codes for CASSEVGLAGEGSTDTQYF.

The chain is built from TRBV2 and TRBJ2-1; 10 bases map to TRBD2. The CDR3 has 16 residues. Germline CDR1 SNHLY, CDR2 FYNNEI. V dropped 6 bases and J dropped 7; count of bases not matched to a gene: 12. DNA for the CDR3: TGTGCCAGCAGAGAACGTCTAGCGGGAGTTCGGAATGAGCAGTTCTTC. It yields the protein CASRERLAGVRNEQFF.